The 24 T cell receptor beta chains below were found in one sample sequenced in a study of CD4+ T cells in melanoma. This table comes from immunoSEQ multiplex PCR, and its TCRdb copy is limited to in-frame clones, with some not included. The sample lists 140,000 or so clones, about nine tenths seen once, with more than 1.5% in the top ten. Source of these receptors: a human donor with melanoma.

The V gene is TRBV1, the J gene TRBJ2-7; TRBD1, the table's D call, was not compared with the DNA. TRBV1 is termed a pseudogene. The CDR3 is 13 residues long. In DNA form, the CDR3 reads TGCACCAGCAGCTACAGGAGCTCCTACGAGCAGTACTTC. Its translation: CTSSYRSSYEQYF.

This chain links TRBV6-4 with TRBJ2-5, with 8 bases identical to TRBD2. The germline V gene has CDR1 MRHNA and CDR2 SNTAGT. The CDR3 covers 15 residues. The junction had 7 bases not matched to a gene; V was cut back by 2 bases and J by 5 bases. The CDR3: CASSDLEGGRETQYF. The CDR3 DNA follows: TGTGCCAGCAGTGACCTGGAGGGCGGGAGGGAGACCCAGTACTTC.

This rearrangement joins TRBV6-1 to TRBJ2-7; D tentatively fits TRBD1 or TRBD2 (6 bases each). V lost 4 bases to trimming and J lost 6 bases, with 19 bases between them. The germline V gene has CDR1 MNHNS and CDR2 SASEGT. The CDR3 covers 15 residues. The DNA for the CDR3 is TGTGCCAGCAGTGCGGGGGCGTCTAGGAGCGGCGAGCAGTACTTC. This gives the protein CASSAGASRSGEQYF.

The chain recombines TRBV7-2 with TRBJ2-3; no clear D. The V and J ends lost 2 bases and 6 bases respectively, with 6 bases between them. Germline lookup yields CDR1 SGHTA and CDR2 FQGNSA. CDR3 length: 12 residues. CDR3 loop: CASSLLVDTQYF. Here the CDR3 DNA reads TGTGCCAGCAGCTTACTCGTCGATACGCAGTATTTT.

The chain couples TRBV30 to TRBJ1-2; D remains ambiguous. The CDR3 covers 15 residues. Trimming left V 0 bases short and J 4 bases short, with 15 bases between. Germline loops: CDR1 GTSNPN, CDR2 SVGIG (reference sequence). CDR3 sequence reads: CAWSVRSASPYGYTF. CDR3 nucleotides: TGTGCCTGGAGTGTAAGGTCTGCAAGCCCCTATGGCTACACCTTC.

CDR3 residues: CASRRGLTSYNEQFF. DNA of the CDR3: TGTGCCAGCAGGAGGGGGTTAACTTCCTACAATGAGCAGTTCTTC. The V gene is TRBV6-1, the J gene TRBJ2-1, with a weak D call TRBD1 (6 bases). The CDR3 runs to 15 residues. In germline, CDR1 is MNHNS, CDR2 SASEGT. Trimming stripped 6 bases from V and 1 base from J, with 13 bases between.

V usage is TRBV5-4 and J usage is TRBJ2-5, with a weak D call TRBD1 (6 bases). CDR3 length: 16 residues. The germline V gene encodes CDR1 SGHNT and CDR2 YYREEE (reference sequence). V lost 0 bases, J lost 5 bases, and 17 bases lay in between. CDR3: CASSLEQGALGETQYF. Written as DNA, the CDR3 is TGTGCCAGCAGCTTGGAACAGGGAGCTTTAGGGGAGACCCAGTACTTC.

There are a few counts of this clone. This chain links TRBV25-1 with TRBJ1-1; 10 bases agree with TRBD1. Trimming at V came to 3 bases and at J to 11 bases, leaving 9 bases not matched to a gene. The length of the CDR3 is 14 residues. The V gene's germline CDR1 is MGHDK and CDR2 SYGVNS. CDR3 in DNA: TGTGCCAGCAGTGAGGACAGGGGGGCACGATATGCTTTCTTT. Translating it yields CASSEDRGARYAFF.

The rearrangement links TRBV5-6 to TRBJ2-7; TRBD2 matches at 7 bases. J lost 0 bases, V lost 5 bases, and 2 bases had no gene match. This CDR3 has 13 amino acids. CDR1 is SGHDT, CDR2 YYEEEE, per germline. The CDR3 sequence is CASRWEGSYEQYF. The CDR3 DNA follows: TGTGCCAGCAGATGGGAGGGCTCCTACGAGCAGTACTTC.

This chain joins TRBV28 and TRBJ1-2; no definite D call. V lost 5 bases and J lost 3, with 22 bases in between. Germline V lookup: CDR1 MDHEN, CDR2 SYDVKM. CDR3 length: 17 amino acids. The DNA of the CDR3 is TGTGCCAGCAGTCCGTCACACGGCCCCACGGGCTACTATGGCTACACCTTC. Protein sequence: CASSPSHGPTGYYGYTF.

The rearrangement links TRBV6-1 to TRBJ1-2, with D hard to call. Germline assignment: CDR1 MNHNS and CDR2 SASEGT. CDR3 size: 12 residues. V was clipped by 1 base and J by 4 bases, with 4 bases between them. CDR3: CASSEGAYGYTF. The CDR3, as DNA: TGTGCCAGCAGTGAAGGGGCCTATGGCTACACCTTC.

V gene TRBV6-1 combines with J gene TRBJ2-1; 15 bases are shared with TRBD2. The CDR3 length is 18 residues. Germline CDR1 MNHNS, CDR2 SASEGT. V shed 0 bases, J shed 4 bases, and the junction held 4 bases outside the gene matches. This CDR3 reads CASSEALGLAGGYNEQFF. In nucleotides, the CDR3 is TGTGCCAGCAGTGAAGCCTTGGGACTAGCGGGGGGATACAATGAGCAGTTCTTC.

The chain carries TRBV10-3 and TRBJ2-5; D ambiguous. This CDR3 has 15 residues. Germline assignment: CDR1 ENHRY and CDR2 SYGVKD. The V end was cut by 0 bases, the J end by 5 bases, with 13 bases between. The CDR3 coding sequence is TGTGCCATCAGTGAGTCGACCCTGGGCCCGGAGACCCAGTACTTC. Protein product: CAISESTLGPETQYF.

The rearrangement joins TRBV18 to TRBJ1-3; the D is unclear. This CDR3 region has 17 residues. With 3 bases removed from V and 2 bases from J, the gap between germline ends came to 17 bases. Germline CDR1 KGHSH, CDR2 LQKENI. CDR3 loop: CASSPRASVATGNTIYF. In DNA form, the CDR3 reads TGTGCCAGCTCACCCCGCGCCAGTGTCGCGACTGGAAACACCATATATTTT.

The chain combines TRBV6-5 with TRBJ1-2; 12 bases agree with TRBD1. Looked up from germline, CDR1 is MNHEY and CDR2 is SVGAGI. V lost 6 bases, J lost 9 bases, and 11 bases stayed unmatched. The CDR3 contains 15 residues. The CDR3 spells CASSNTPGQGARYTF. CDR3 bases: TGTGCCAGCAGCAACACCCCGGGACAGGGGGCACGCTACACCTTC.

J is TRBJ2-2 and V is TRBV6-6, with 10 bases aligning to TRBD2. CDR3 length: 15 residues. Germline values: CDR1 MNHNY, CDR2 SVGAGI (reference sequence). J was trimmed by 5 bases and V by 6 bases; bases with no gene match: 6. The CDR3 is CASRTGTSATGELFF. CDR3 coding DNA: TGTGCCAGCAGAACCGGGACTAGCGCAACCGGGGAGCTGTTTTTT.

This clone came up once. The CDR3 loop reads CASSRTVRETQYF. The CDR3 region has the DNA TGTGCCAGCAGCCGGACAGTTCGAGAGACCCAGTACTTC. This chain connects TRBV5-6 to TRBJ2-5, with D tentatively TRBD1 (6 bases). Germline CDR1 SGHDT, CDR2 YYEEEE. This CDR3 is 13 amino acids long. V shed 4 bases and J shed 4 bases, with 11 bases lying between them.

The chain has TRBV2 and TRBJ1-2, with D possibly being TRBD1 (6 bases). The CDR3 contains 13 residues. Looked up from germline, CDR1 is SNHLY and CDR2 is FYNNEI. The V gene lost 6 bases and the J gene lost 5 bases, with 13 bases spanning the gap. CDR3 nucleotide sequence: TGTGCCAGCAGGTGGCAGGGGAGATATGGCTACACCTTC. It translates to CASRWQGRYGYTF.

CDR3 sequence reads: CASSQGGATPREQYF. The DNA for the CDR3 is TGCGCCAGCAGTCAAGGGGGGGCTACCCCTCGGGAGCAGTACTTC. This chain links TRBV5-1 with TRBJ2-7; D possibly corresponds to TRBD2 (7 bases). Germline CDR1 is SGHRS and CDR2 is YFSETQ. The CDR3 sequence is 15 residues long. Trimming left V 5 bases short and J 7 bases short, with 22 bases between. The full variable domain, its missing parts supplied by reference TRBV5-1 and TRBJ2-7, is KAGVTQTPRYLIKTRGQQVTLSCSPISGHRSVSWYQQTPGQGLQFLFEYFSETQRNKGNFPGRFSGRQFSNSRSEMNVSTLELGDSALYLCASSQGGATPREQYFGPGTRLTVT.

The chain joins TRBV6-5 to TRBJ1-1, with 11 bases fitting TRBD1. Germline V lookup: CDR1 MNHEY, CDR2 SVGAGI. The V and J ends lost 5 bases and 10 bases, in that order; junction bases with no gene match: 6. The CDR3 loop spans 13 amino acids. The DNA for the CDR3 is TGTGCCAGCAGTACGGGACAGGGGGTGGGAGCTTTCTTT. This sequence encodes CASSTGQGVGAFF.

This rearrangement joins TRBV7-2 to TRBJ1-5, with TRBD1 matching over 7 bases. Losses at the gene ends were 4 bases for V and 8 bases for J; bases not matched to a gene: 11. Germline CDR1 reads SGHTA; CDR2 reads FQGNSA. CDR3 length: 15 amino acids. The CDR3 DNA sequence: TGTGCCAGCAGCTCCCTGGGGAACAGGGGTGAGCCCCAGCATTTT. This encodes CASSSLGNRGEPQHF.

V and J are TRBV15 and TRBJ1-1; the D gene is possibly TRBD1 (5 bases). Germline V gene data show CDR1 as LNHNV and CDR2 as YYDKDF (reference sequence). The CDR3 loop spans 14 amino acids. The V end lost 2 bases, the J end lost 0 bases, and 7 bases lay between the germline ends. CDR3: CATSRKQVNTEAFF. CDR3 DNA sequence: TGTGCCACCAGCAGAAAACAGGTGAACACTGAAGCTTTCTTT.

The rearrangement uses TRBV18 and TRBJ1-5; TRBD1 aligns across 7 bases. V lost 5 bases, J lost 1 base, and 8 bases stayed unmatched. The CDR3 totals 16 residues. The germline V gene encodes CDR1 KGHSH and CDR2 LQKENI. The CDR3 protein is CASSSQGTASNQPQHF. The CDR3 bases are TGTGCCAGCTCATCACAAGGGACAGCGAGCAATCAGCCCCAGCATTTT. The full variable domain, its missing parts supplied by reference TRBV18 and TRBJ1-5, is NAGVMQNPRHLVRRRGQEARLRCSPMKGHSHVYWYRQLPEEGLKFMVYLQKENIIDESGMPKERFSAEFPKEGPSILRIQQVVRGDSAAYFCASSSQGTASNQPQHFGDGTRLSIL.

This clone has just one count. V is TRBV7-2 and J is TRBJ2-7; D not certain. V gave up 3 bases and J gave up 0 bases, with 12 bases separating them. The V gene's germline CDR1 is SGHTA and CDR2 FQGNSA. CDR3 length: 15 residues. The CDR3 is CASSFGPVPSYEQYF. The DNA of the CDR3 is TGTGCCAGCAGCTTCGGCCCCGTCCCCTCCTACGAGCAGTACTTC.